The 8 T cell receptor beta chains given below trace back to one sample, sequenced in a study of blood T cell repertoires in COVID-19. Sequencing was performed with immunoSEQ multiplex PCR; in TCRdb, only in-frame clones are kept and a portion is missing. The sample lists approximately 75,000 clones, about 85% occurring once. Sequenced sample: peripheral blood. These receptors were taken from a man aged 45-60 years with COVID-19, enrolled during active disease.

In its sample, this clone was seen a few times. The J gene is TRBJ1-4, the V gene TRBV7-2, with D possibly TRBD1 on 5 matching bases. The length of the CDR3 is 15 residues. Trimming cost V 1 base and J 5 bases, with 11 bases left between them. CDR1 is SGHTA, CDR2 FQGNSA, per germline. CDR3: CASSLVRDDNEKLFF. The CDR3 coding sequence is TGTGCCAGCAGCTTAGTGCGGGACGACAATGAAAAACTGTTTTTT.

The chain employs TRBV6-5 and TRBJ2-5, with 7 bases that match TRBD1. CDR3 length: 13 residues. Germline CDR1 and CDR2: MNHEY and SVGAGI. V was clipped by 4 bases and J by 4 bases; unmatched bases: 3. CDR3 loop: CASSSGGSETQYF. CDR3 coding DNA: TGTGCCAGCAGTTCAGGGGGTTCAGAGACCCAGTACTTC.

CDR3 in amino acids: CASSLGLSTEAFF. The CDR3 DNA follows: TGTGCCAGCAGCTTGGGGCTTTCCACTGAAGCTTTCTTT. V usage is TRBV5-5 and J usage is TRBJ1-1; D is unclear. This CDR3 is built from 13 residues. Between the trimmed V and J ends, which lost 0 bases and 4 bases, there was a span of 7 bases. The V gene's germline CDR1 is SGHKS and CDR2 YYEKEE (reference sequence).

This chain links TRBV4-1 with TRBJ2-2; 11 positions match TRBD1. The CDR3 loop spans 19 amino acids. Germline values: CDR1 MGHRA, CDR2 YSYEKL. Germline trimming cut 4 bases from V and 7 bases from J; bases unmatched to any gene: 17. In DNA, the CDR3 is TGCGCCAGCAGCCGCCCACCCCGGGGGACAGGGGGGACTGACGGGGAGCTGTTTTTT. Translated, it gives CASSRPPRGTGGTDGELFF.

V and J are TRBV5-1 and TRBJ1-1; no clear D. CDR3 size: 13 residues. From germline, CDR1 is SGHRS and CDR2 YFSETQ. The ends were cut back, 1 base at V and 2 bases at J, with 6 bases in the middle. CDR3 nucleotides: TGCGCCAGCAGCTTGCGCAGAAACACTGAAGCTTTCTTT. This codes for CASSLRRNTEAFF.

The V gene is TRBV4-2, the J gene TRBJ2-3; tentative D call: TRBD2 (6 bases). With 0 bases removed from V and 4 bases from J, the gap between germline ends came to 17 bases. The germline V gene has CDR1 LGHNA and CDR2 YNFKEQ. CDR3 size: 17 residues. Written as DNA, the CDR3 is TGTGCCAGCAGCCAAGAGGTACCGGGAGTTGTCCCAGATACGCAGTATTTT. It is translated as CASSQEVPGVVPDTQYF.

The chain employs TRBV20-1 and TRBJ2-5, with 12 bases fitting TRBD1. J lost 5 bases, V lost 6 bases, and 16 bases had no gene match. Germline CDR1 and CDR2: DFQATT and SNEGSKA (reference sequence). The CDR3 is 17 amino acids. In DNA, the CDR3 is TGCAGTGCCAGTCCCGGGACAGGGGGCGGGGGTTCGGAGACCCAGTACTTC. This sequence encodes CSASPGTGGGGSETQYF.

This chain links TRBV5-1 with TRBJ2-5; 7 nucleotides agree with TRBD2. V gave up 4 bases and J gave up 2 bases; unmatched junction bases: 5. There are 14 residues in the CDR3. Germline V CDR1 and CDR2: SGHRS, YFSETQ. DNA for the CDR3: TGCGCCAGCAGCCCCGCGGGGGAGCAAGAGACCCAGTACTTC. Translating it yields CASSPAGEQETQYF.